These 9 T cell receptor beta chains originate from one sample sequenced in a study of blood T cell repertoires in COVID-19 (TCRdb year 2020). Libraries came from the immunoSEQ multiplex PCR assay. TCRdb carries this immuneACCESS record with in-frame sequences only. Its versions omit some clonotypes, under half of them owing to an unresolved V gene in the studies checked, with the rest unexplained. Present in this sample are 20,000 to 30,000 clones, 82% of which were seen just once. The top ten clones comprise about 8.1% of the sample. Material for sequencing was peripheral blood. Every receptor here comes from a human donor in a cohort sampled during active COVID-19.

The rearrangement uses TRBV5-1 and TRBJ2-1; 10 bases are shared with TRBD2. J was trimmed by 8 bases and V by 7 bases; bases with no gene match: 12. Germline V gives CDR1 SGHRS, CDR2 YFSETQ. This CDR3 is built from 15 residues. The CDR3 bases are TGCGCCAGCCGCACCAGGACTAGCGGAAAACATGAGCAGTTCTTC. Residues: CASRTRTSGKHEQFF.

The chain employs TRBV18 and TRBJ1-1; 7 bases are a match to TRBD1. Trimming cost V 0 bases and J 4 bases; bases outside gene matches: 20. The CDR3 loop spans 20 amino acids. The germline gives CDR1 KGHSH, CDR2 LQKENI. CDR3 nucleotides: TGTGCCAGCTCACCACCGCCAAGGTGGACAGGCCCGTCTCCTGGCACTGAAGCTTTCTTT. It is translated as CASSPPPRWTGPSPGTEAFF.

The chain is built from TRBV13 and TRBJ2-7; TRBD2 matches at 7 bases. Germline V gene lookup returns CDR1 PRHDT and CDR2 FYEKMQ (reference sequence). The CDR3 contains 13 residues. V shed 4 bases, J shed 3 bases, and the junction held 3 bases outside the gene matches. The CDR3 spells CASSSGLGYEQYF. The CDR3 coding sequence is TGTGCCAGCAGCTCTGGACTAGGCTACGAGCAGTACTTC.

V gene TRBV11-2 combines with J gene TRBJ1-1, with 7 bases fitting TRBD1. Germline V gene data show CDR1 as SGHAT and CDR2 as FQNNGV. The CDR3 is made up of 15 amino acids. V shed 3 bases, J shed 3 bases, and the junction held 7 bases outside the gene matches. This chain's CDR3 is CASSFKGARDTEAFF. The CDR3 nucleotides are TGTGCCAGCAGCTTCAAGGGGGCTAGGGACACTGAAGCTTTCTTT.

The genes are TRBV11-2 and TRBJ1-6; D unresolved. This CDR3 is 16 amino acids long. With 2 bases removed from V and 0 bases from J, the gap between germline ends came to 8 bases. The germline gives CDR1 SGHAT, CDR2 FQNNGV. The CDR3 DNA follows: TGTGCCAGCAGCTTAAACCCCAGCTCCTATAATTCACCCCTCCACTTT. Amino acids: CASSLNPSSYNSPLHF.

This clone appeared a single time. The rearrangement joins TRBV9 to TRBJ2-1, with 8 bases identical to TRBD2. The CDR3 length is 17 residues. Germline lookup yields CDR1 SGDLS and CDR2 YYNGEE. V shed 3 bases and J 7 bases; nucleotides not matched to a gene: 15. CDR3 in DNA: TGTGCCAGCAGCGACCCCCTGGCGGGAGGCACCGGGAATGAGCAGTTCTTC. It specifies CASSDPLAGGTGNEQFF.

This clone has a handful of counts. The rearrangement links TRBV29-1 to TRBJ2-6; 9 bases match TRBD1. The V and J ends lost 4 bases and 2 bases, in that order; junction bases with no gene match: 9. The CDR3 is made up of 17 amino acids. Germline V CDR1 and CDR2: SQVTM, ANQGSEA. The CDR3 region is CSVALDRGYAGANVLTF. The CDR3 DNA reads TGCAGCGTTGCGTTGGACAGGGGCTATGCTGGGGCCAACGTCCTGACTTTC.

V is TRBV19 and J is TRBJ2-7; the match to TRBD1 covers 7 bases. Trimming removed 3 bases from V and 7 bases from J; junction bases left unmatched: 9. This CDR3 is built from 14 residues. Germline CDR1 LNHDA, CDR2 SQIVND (reference sequence). CDR3 coding DNA: TGTGCCAGTAGTATCGGGGACAGTGCAATGGAGCAGTACTTC. Translating gives CASSIGDSAMEQYF.

The chain uses TRBV19 and TRBJ1-1; no reliable D call. Per the germline V gene, CDR1 is LNHDA and CDR2 is SQIVND (reference sequence). The V and J ends lost 6 bases and 4 bases respectively, with 18 bases between them. The CDR3 spans 15 residues. The CDR3 DNA follows: TGTGCCAGTAGCCCGGGAGAGTTGGGGTCCACTGAAGCTTTCTTT. Protein product: CASSPGELGSTEAFF.